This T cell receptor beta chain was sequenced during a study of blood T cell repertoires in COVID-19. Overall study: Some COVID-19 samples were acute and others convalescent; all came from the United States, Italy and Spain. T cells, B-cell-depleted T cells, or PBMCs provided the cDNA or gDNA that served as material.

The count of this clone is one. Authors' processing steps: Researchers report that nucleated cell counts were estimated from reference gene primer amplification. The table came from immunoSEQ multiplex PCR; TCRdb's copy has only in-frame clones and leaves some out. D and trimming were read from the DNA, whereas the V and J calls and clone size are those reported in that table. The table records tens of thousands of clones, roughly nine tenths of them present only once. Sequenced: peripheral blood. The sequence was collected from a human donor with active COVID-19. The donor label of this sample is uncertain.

The CDR3 DNA is TGTGCCAGCTCACCAGGGACAGGGGGAGAGCAGTACTTC. It yields the protein CASSPGTGGEQYF. This chain joins TRBV18 and TRBJ2-7, with TRBD1 identical over 11 bases. Germline CDR1 reads KGHSH; CDR2 reads LQKENI. The ends lost 2 bases at V and 7 bases at J; junction bases unmatched: 1. This CDR3 comprises 13 residues. Using reference TRBV18 and TRBJ2-7 for the parts outside the CDR3, the full variable domain is NAGVMQNPRHLVRRRGQEARLRCSPMKGHSHVYWYRQLPEEGLKFMVYLQKENIIDESGMPKERFSAEFPKEGPSILRIQQVVRGDSAAYFCASSPGTGGEQYFGPGTRLTVT.